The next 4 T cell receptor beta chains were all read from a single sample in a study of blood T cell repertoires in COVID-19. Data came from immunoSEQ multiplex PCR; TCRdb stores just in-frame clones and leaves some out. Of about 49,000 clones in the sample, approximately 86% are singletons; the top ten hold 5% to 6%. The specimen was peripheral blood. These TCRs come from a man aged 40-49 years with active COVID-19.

CDR3 amino acids: CASSSGHQIYNEQFF. The DNA for the CDR3 is TGTGCCAGCAGTTCGGGACACCAAATCTACAATGAGCAGTTCTTC. The chain recombines TRBV28 with TRBJ2-1, with D maybe TRBD1 (6 bases). The CDR3 has 15 amino acids. CDR1 MDHEN and CDR2 SYDVKM come from the germline V gene. The V gene lost 4 bases and the J gene lost 3 bases, with 13 bases spanning the gap.

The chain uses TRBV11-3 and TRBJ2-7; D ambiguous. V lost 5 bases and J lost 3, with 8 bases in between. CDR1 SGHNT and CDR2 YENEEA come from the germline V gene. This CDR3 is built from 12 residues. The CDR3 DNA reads TGTGCCAGCAGCCCCCACTGCTACGAGCAGTACTTC. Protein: CASSPHCYEQYF.

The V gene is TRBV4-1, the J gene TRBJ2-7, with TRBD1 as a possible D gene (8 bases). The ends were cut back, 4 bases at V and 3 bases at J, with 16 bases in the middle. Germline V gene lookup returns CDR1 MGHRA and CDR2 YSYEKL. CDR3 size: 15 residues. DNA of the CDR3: TGCGCCAGCAGCCTAGATACAGGGGGGGTCTACGAGCAGTACTTC. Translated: CASSLDTGGVYEQYF.

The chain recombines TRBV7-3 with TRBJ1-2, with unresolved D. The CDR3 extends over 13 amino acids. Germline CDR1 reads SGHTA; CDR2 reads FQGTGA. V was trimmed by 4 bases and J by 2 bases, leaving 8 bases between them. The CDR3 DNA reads TGTGCCAGCAGCTACGGAGGGAACTATGGCTACACCTTC. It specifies CASSYGGNYGYTF.